Following are 13 T cell receptor beta chains from one sample sequenced in a study of blood T cells in healthy people across ages. Next came a second PCR, run for roughly 6 to 11 cycles, which used a sample-barcoded 5' primer along with a J-beta primer mix. TCRdb used MiXCR to reprocess the 5' RACE reads, holding one entry per CDR3 protein. The sample lists some 790,000 distinct CDR3 sequences, less than 35% occurring once. Sequenced material: blood. Receptors originate from a woman older than 75 in good health.

This clonotype was recorded many times. The V and J genes are TRBV20-1 and TRBJ2-3, with 7 bases matching TRBD2. There are 13 residues in the CDR3. Germline V gene data show CDR1 as DFQATT and CDR2 as SNEGSKA (reference sequence). J gave up 2 bases and V 6 bases, and 5 bases lay outside the gene matches. The CDR3 sequence: CSAMGGVTDTQYF. Written as DNA, the CDR3 is TGCAGTGCAATGGGAGGGGTCACAGATACGCAGTATTTT.

This clonotype was recorded a few times. The chain couples TRBV6-2 or TRBV6-3 to TRBJ1-4, with D unclear. Trimming removed 2 bases from V and 0 bases from J, with 7 bases in between. Germline V gene lookup returns CDR1 MNHEY and CDR2 SVGEGT. The length of the CDR3 is 15 residues. CDR3 in amino acids: CASSYGRATNEKLFF. CDR3 sequence (DNA): TGTGCCAGCAGTTACGGGAGGGCAACTAATGAAAAACTGTTTTTT.

This clonotype was detected many times. The chain carries TRBV5-5 and TRBJ2-5; 9 positions match TRBD1. Germline V gives CDR1 SGHKS, CDR2 YYEKEE (reference sequence). J lost 5 bases, V lost 3 bases, and 11 bases had no gene match. The CDR3 has 16 residues. The DNA for the CDR3 is TGTGCCAGCAGCTCCTTCACAGGGGGCGCAGGGGAGACCCAGTACTTC. Translated, it gives CASSSFTGGAGETQYF.

This clonotype was counted at least ten times. The chain uses TRBV20-1 and TRBJ1-4; possibly TRBD1 for D (6 bases). From germline, CDR1 is DFQATT and CDR2 SNEGSKA (reference sequence). Between the trimmed V and J ends, which lost 6 bases and 8 bases, there was a span of 16 bases. The CDR3 consists of 13 residues. The CDR3 is CSAPGEAGEKLFF. CDR3 DNA: TGCAGTGCGCCAGGGGAGGCCGGGGAAAAACTGTTTTTT.

This chain connects TRBV12-3 or TRBV12-4 to TRBJ2-6; unclear D gene. With 9 bases removed from V and 0 bases from J, the gap between germline ends came to 6 bases. This CDR3 region has 13 residues. CDR3: CASKYSGANVLTF. DNA of the CDR3: TGTGCCAGTAAATACTCTGGGGCCAACGTCCTGACTTTC.

This clonotype was detected a few times. V is TRBV28 and J is TRBJ1-1; D is unresolved. V was clipped by 5 bases and J by 8 bases, with 12 bases between them. Germline values: CDR1 MDHEN, CDR2 SYDVKM. CDR3 length equals 12 residues. In nucleotides, the CDR3 is TGTGCCAGCAGTCCGGAAGTCAGGGAAGCTTTCTTT. Translation gives CASSPEVREAFF.

This clonotype was detected ten times or more. V usage is TRBV20-1 and J usage is TRBJ2-1; 10 positions agree with TRBD2. CDR3 length: 17 residues. Per the germline V gene, CDR1 is DFQATT and CDR2 is SNEGSKA (reference sequence). Losses at the gene ends were 6 bases for V and 3 bases for J; bases not matched to a gene: 14. As DNA, the CDR3 is TGCAGTGCCCTGGGAAGCGGGGGGGGTAAAGGCTACAATGAGCAGTTCTTC. This gives the protein CSALGSGGGKGYNEQFF.

The rearrangement joins TRBV6-6 to TRBJ1-2, with D unclear. The length of the CDR3 is 15 residues. Trimming stripped 6 bases from V and 2 bases from J, with 16 bases between. The germline gives CDR1 MNHNY, CDR2 SVGAGI (reference sequence). The CDR3 reads CASRFTEIGNYGYTF. The CDR3 coding sequence is TGTGCCAGCAGATTCACAGAGATTGGGAACTATGGCTACACCTTC.

This clonotype has more than one count but fewer than ten. This chain links TRBV28 with TRBJ1-6; unclear D gene. Trimming stripped 5 bases from V and 3 bases from J, with 20 bases between. The CDR3 is 18 residues long. Germline CDR1 MDHEN, CDR2 SYDVKM. The DNA of the CDR3 is TGTGCCAGCAGTCTTCTCAGACCCGCGGCGGGCTATAATTCACCCCTCCACTTT. Translated, it gives CASSLLRPAAGYNSPLHF.

This clonotype was counted ten times or more. The V gene is TRBV9, the J gene TRBJ2-5; 10 bases map to TRBD1. V lost 0 bases, J lost 3 bases, and 5 bases stayed unmatched. The CDR3 totals 16 residues. The V gene's germline CDR1 is SGDLS and CDR2 YYNGEE. The CDR3 protein is CASSVEGDRGEETQYF. CDR3 DNA sequence: TGTGCCAGCAGCGTAGAGGGGGACAGGGGAGAAGAGACCCAGTACTTC.

The table lists this clonotype with many counts. The gene calls are TRBV5-1 and TRBJ2-3; D not certain. Trimming left V 4 bases short and J 3 bases short, with 18 bases between. Germline V gene sequence: CDR1 SGHRS, CDR2 YFSETQ. The CDR3 totals 16 residues. In DNA form, the CDR3 reads TGCGCCAGCAGCGCCGCGACACTCATTGAAACAGATACGCAGTATTTT. It yields the protein CASSAATLIETDTQYF.

The sample holds many counts of this clonotype. The chain couples TRBV9 to TRBJ2-6; D is uncertain. This CDR3 has 19 residues. Germline CDR1 reads SGDLS; CDR2 reads YYNGEE. V was trimmed by 1 base and J by 0 bases, leaving 17 bases between them. The CDR3 loop reads CASSVTTTRKLSGANVLTF. The CDR3 nucleotides are TGTGCCAGCAGCGTAACCACGACACGGAAACTCTCTGGGGCCAACGTCCTGACTTTC.

Concerning this clonotype itself: A much larger clone lies a single base off, so this may be a read error. The chain links TRBV20-1 to TRBJ2-5; no reliable D call. This CDR3 region has 13 residues. The germline V gene encodes CDR1 DFQATT and CDR2 SNEGSKA (reference sequence). CDR3 nucleotide sequence: TGCAGTGCTAGAGGTCCACCGCAAGAGGCCCAGTACTTC. This sequence encodes CSARGPPQEAQYF.